This T cell receptor (beta chain) was found in a study of cytomegalovirus exposure and HLA in healthy donors. Overall study context: HLA-typed donors were the source of 83 million or so unique TCRs held in an early data release.

The PCR ran on 60 Vbeta and 13 Jbeta primers. Repertoires were generated with immunoSEQ multiplex PCR, while TCRdb's copy carries only in-frame clones and drops some. The table has 160,000 or so clones, approximately 88% seen once. Concerning this clone itself: Its antigen is undetermined.

Study results and caveats: A list of 150 to 200 TCR beta chains associated with cytomegalovirus was given. Per a later analysis, approximately 16,000 TCR beta sequences showed association with HLA alleles at 0.05 false discovery rate.

The sequencing sample was made of PBMCs. The sequence came from a woman under 30 in good health and CMV-seronegative.

This chain's CDR3 is CASSELAGGRDTQYF. CDR3 DNA sequence: TGCGCCAGCAGTGAGTTGGCGGGGGGTCGGGATACGCAGTATTTT. The chain recombines TRBV10-1 with TRBJ2-3; 8 bases match TRBD2. Trimming took 1 base from V and 6 from J; bases not matched to a gene: 6. CDR1 WNHNN and CDR2 SYGVQD come from the germline V gene (reference sequence). This CDR3 has 15 residues.